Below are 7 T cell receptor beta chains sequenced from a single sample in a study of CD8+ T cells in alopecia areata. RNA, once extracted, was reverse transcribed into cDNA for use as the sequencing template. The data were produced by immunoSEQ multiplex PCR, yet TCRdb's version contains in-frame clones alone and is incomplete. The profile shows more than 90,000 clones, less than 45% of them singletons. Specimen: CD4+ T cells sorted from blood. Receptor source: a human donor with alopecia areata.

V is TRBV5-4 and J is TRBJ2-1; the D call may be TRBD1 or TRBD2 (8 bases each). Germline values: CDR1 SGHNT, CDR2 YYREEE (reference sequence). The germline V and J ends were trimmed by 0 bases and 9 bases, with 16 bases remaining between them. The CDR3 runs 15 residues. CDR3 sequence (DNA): TGTGCCAGCAGCTTGGGACAGGGGACTAGAGGTGAGCAGTTCTTC. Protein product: CASSLGQGTRGEQFF.

CDR3 sequence reads: CSVTLGGVETQYF. Here the CDR3 DNA reads TGCAGCGTCACTCTGGGGGGAGTGGAGACCCAGTACTTC. This chain uses TRBV29-1 with TRBJ2-5; perhaps TRBD2 as D (6 bases). The germline gives CDR1 SQVTM, CDR2 ANQGSEA. Trimming shortened V by 6 bases and J by 5 bases, and 16 bases separated the two germline ends. This CDR3 is built from 13 residues. Looking up the rest from reference TRBV29-1 and TRBJ2-5 gives the full variable domain: SAVISQKPSRDICQRGTSLTIQCQVDSQVTMMFWYRQQPGQSLTLIATANQGSEATYESGFVIDKFPISRPNLTFSTLTVSNMSPEDSSIYLCSVTLGGVETQYFGPGTRLLVL.

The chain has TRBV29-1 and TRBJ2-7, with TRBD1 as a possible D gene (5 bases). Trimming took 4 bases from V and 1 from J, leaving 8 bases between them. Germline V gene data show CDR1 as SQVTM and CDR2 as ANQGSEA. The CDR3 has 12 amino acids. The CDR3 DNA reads TGCAGCGTTGGGGCAGGGTCCTACGAGCAGTACTTC. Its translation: CSVGAGSYEQYF.

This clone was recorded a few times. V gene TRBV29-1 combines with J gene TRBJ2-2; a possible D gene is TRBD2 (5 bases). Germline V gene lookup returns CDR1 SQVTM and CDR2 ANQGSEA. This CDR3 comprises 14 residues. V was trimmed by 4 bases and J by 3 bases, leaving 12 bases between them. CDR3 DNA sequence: TGCAGCGTTGGGCTTCGGGGAGACACCGGGGAGCTGTTTTTT. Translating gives CSVGLRGDTGELFF.

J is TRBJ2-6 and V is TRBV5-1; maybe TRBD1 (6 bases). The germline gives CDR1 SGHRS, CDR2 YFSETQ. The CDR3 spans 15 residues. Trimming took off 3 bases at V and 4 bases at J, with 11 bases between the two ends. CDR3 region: CASSSQGLGANVLTF. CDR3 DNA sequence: TGCGCCAGCAGCTCCCAGGGGTTAGGGGCCAACGTCCTGACTTTC.

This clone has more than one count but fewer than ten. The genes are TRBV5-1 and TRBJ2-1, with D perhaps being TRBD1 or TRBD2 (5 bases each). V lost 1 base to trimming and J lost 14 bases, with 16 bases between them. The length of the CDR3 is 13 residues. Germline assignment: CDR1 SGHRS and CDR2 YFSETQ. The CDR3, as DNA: TGCGCCAGCAGCTTGACTGACTCCTTGGGGGAGTTCTTC. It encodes CASSLTDSLGEFF.

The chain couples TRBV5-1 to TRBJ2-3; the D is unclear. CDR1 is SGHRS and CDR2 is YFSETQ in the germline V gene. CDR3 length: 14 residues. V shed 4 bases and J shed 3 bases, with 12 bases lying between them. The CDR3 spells CASSPWPSTDTQYF. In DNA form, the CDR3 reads TGCGCCAGCAGCCCATGGCCCTCGACAGATACGCAGTATTTT. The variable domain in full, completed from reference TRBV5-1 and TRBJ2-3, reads KAGVTQTPRYLIKTRGQQVTLSCSPISGHRSVSWYQQTPGQGLQFLFEYFSETQRNKGNFPGRFSGRQFSNSRSEMNVSTLELGDSALYLCASSPWPSTDTQYFGPGTRLTVL.